This TCR beta chain derives from a study of blood T cell repertoires in COVID-19. Study context: The study drew acute and convalescent COVID-19 samples from the United States, Italy and Spain.

Clones were read by immunoSEQ multiplex PCR, and TCRdb kept only the in-frame ones, dropping some. The data hold some 200,000 clones, with roughly 81% observed a single time. The sequence derives from a man in his fifties or sixties who had recovered from COVID-19. Sequenced input: peripheral blood.

The CDR3 nucleotides are TGTGCCAGCACCCTAGGACAGGGCGCCACTGAAGCTTTCTTT. It is translated as CASTLGQGATEAFF. This chain joins TRBV3-1 (or the pseudogene TRBV3-2) and TRBJ1-1; 8 nucleotides align to TRBD1. The junction had 8 bases not matched to a gene; V was cut back by 7 bases and J by 4 bases. The CDR3 has 14 amino acids. The V gene's germline CDR1 is LGHDT and CDR2 YNNKEL (reference sequence).